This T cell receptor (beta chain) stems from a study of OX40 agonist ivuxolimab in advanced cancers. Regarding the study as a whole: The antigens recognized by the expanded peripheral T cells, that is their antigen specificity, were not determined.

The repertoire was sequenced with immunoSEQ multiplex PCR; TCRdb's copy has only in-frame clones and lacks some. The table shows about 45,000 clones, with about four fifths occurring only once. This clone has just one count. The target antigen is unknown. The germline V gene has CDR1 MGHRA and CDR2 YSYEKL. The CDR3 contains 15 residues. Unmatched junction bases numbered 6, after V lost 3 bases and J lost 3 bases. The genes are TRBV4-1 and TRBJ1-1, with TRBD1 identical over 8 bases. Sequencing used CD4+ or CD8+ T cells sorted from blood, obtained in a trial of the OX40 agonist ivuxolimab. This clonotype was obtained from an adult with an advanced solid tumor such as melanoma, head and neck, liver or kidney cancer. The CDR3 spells CASSQDRVVDTEAFF. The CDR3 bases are TGCGCCAGCAGCCAGGACAGGGTGGTCGACACTGAAGCTTTCTTT.